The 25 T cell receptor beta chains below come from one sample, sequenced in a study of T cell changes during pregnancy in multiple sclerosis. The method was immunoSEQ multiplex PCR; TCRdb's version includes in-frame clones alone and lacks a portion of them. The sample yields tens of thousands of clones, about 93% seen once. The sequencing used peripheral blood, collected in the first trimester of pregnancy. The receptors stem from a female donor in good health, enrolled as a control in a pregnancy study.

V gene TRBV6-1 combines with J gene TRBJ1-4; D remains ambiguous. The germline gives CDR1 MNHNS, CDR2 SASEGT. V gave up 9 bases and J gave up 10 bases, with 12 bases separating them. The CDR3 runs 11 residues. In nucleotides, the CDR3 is TGTGCCAGTACCGCTGAGGGAAAACTGTTTTTT. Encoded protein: CASTAEGKLFF.

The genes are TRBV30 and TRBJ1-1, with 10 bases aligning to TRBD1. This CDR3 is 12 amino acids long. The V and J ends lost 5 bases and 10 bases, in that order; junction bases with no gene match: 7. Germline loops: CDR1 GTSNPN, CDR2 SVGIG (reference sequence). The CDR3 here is CAWDRRDRGAFF. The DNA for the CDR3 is TGTGCCTGGGATCGCCGGGACAGGGGAGCTTTCTTT.

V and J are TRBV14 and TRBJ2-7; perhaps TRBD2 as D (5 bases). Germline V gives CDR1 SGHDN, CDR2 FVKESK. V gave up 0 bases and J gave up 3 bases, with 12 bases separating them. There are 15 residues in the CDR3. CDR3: CASSQDYGLGYEQYF. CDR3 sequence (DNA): TGTGCCAGCAGCCAAGATTACGGACTTGGCTACGAGCAGTACTTC.

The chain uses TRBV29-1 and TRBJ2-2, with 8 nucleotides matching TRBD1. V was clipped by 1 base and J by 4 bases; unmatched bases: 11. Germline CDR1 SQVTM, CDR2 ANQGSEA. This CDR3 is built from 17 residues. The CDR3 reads CSVEASGGRLGTGELFF. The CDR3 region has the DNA TGCAGCGTTGAAGCTTCAGGGGGCCGACTGGGCACCGGGGAGCTGTTTTTT.

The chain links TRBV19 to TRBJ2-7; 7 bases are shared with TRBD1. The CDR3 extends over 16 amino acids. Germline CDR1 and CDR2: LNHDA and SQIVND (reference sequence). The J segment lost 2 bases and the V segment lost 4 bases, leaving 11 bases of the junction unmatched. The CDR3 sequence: CASSRKGADLPYEQYF. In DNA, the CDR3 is TGTGCCAGTAGTAGGAAGGGGGCGGATCTACCCTACGAGCAGTACTTC.

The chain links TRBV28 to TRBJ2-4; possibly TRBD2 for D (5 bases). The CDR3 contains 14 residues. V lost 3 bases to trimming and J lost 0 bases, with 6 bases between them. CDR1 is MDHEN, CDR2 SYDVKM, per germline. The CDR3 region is CASSLSGAKNIQYF. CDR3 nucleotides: TGTGCCAGCAGTTTGAGCGGAGCCAAAAACATTCAGTACTTC.

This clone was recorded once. CDR3: CASSLISGSGTDTQYF. The DNA of the CDR3 is TGCGCCAGCAGCTTAATTAGCGGGAGCGGGACAGATACGCAGTATTTT. The chain couples TRBV5-1 to TRBJ2-3, with 9 bases matching TRBD2. The V gene end was trimmed by 2 bases and the J gene end by 3 bases; junction bases not matched to a gene: 7. This CDR3 is built from 16 residues. CDR1 is SGHRS and CDR2 is YFSETQ in the germline V gene.

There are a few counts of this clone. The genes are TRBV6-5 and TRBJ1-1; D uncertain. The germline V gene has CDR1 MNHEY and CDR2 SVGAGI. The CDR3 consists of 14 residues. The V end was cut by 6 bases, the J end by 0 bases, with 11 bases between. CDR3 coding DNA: TGTGCCAGCAGCCGTTTCCAGTTGAACACTGAAGCTTTCTTT. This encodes CASSRFQLNTEAFF.

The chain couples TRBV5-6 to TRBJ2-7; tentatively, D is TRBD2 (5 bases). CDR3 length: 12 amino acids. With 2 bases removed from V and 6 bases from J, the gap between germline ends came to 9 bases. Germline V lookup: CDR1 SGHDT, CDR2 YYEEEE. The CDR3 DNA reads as TGTGCCAGCAGCTTTGAGCGGTTCGAGCAGTACTTC. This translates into CASSFERFEQYF. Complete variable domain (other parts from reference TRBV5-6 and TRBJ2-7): DAGVTQSPTHLIKTRGQQVTLRCSPKSGHDTVSWYQQALGQGPQFIFQYYEEEERQRGNFPDRFSGHQFPNYSSELNVNALLLGDSALYLCASSFERFEQYFGPGTRLTVT.

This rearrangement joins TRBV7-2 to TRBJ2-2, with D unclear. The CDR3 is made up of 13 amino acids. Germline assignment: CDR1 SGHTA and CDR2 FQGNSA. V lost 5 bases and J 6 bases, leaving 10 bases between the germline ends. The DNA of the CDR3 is TGTGCCAGCAGCCGCGGAAGTTCCGGGGAGCTGTTTTTT. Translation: CASSRGSSGELFF.

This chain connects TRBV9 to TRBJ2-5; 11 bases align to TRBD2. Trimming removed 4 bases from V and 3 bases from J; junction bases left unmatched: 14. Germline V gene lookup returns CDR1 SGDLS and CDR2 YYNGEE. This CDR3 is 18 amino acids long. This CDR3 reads CASSPRSGRAGFEETQYF. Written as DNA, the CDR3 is TGTGCCAGCAGCCCCCGTAGCGGGAGGGCCGGGTTCGAAGAGACCCAGTACTTC.

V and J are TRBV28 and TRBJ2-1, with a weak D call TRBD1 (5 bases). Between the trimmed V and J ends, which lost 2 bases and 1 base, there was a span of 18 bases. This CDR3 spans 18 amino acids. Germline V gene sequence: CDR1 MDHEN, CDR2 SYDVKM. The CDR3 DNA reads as TGTGCCAGCAGTTTAAGATCAGGGAATGGTCGGTCCTACAATGAGCAGTTCTTC. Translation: CASSLRSGNGRSYNEQFF.

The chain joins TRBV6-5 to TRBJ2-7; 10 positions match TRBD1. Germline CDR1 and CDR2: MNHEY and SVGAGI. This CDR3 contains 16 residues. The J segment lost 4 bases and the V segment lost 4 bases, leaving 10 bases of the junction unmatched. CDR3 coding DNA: TGTGCCAGCAGTTTTCTCCGGGACAGGGGTCCTTACGAGCAGTACTTC. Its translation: CASSFLRDRGPYEQYF.

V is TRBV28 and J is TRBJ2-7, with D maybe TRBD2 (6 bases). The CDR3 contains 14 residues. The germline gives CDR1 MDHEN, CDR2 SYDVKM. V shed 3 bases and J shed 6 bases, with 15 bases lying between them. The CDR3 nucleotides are TGTGCCAGCAGTTTCGGAGGGTCTCCCTCCGAGCAGTACTTC. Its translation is CASSFGGSPSEQYF.

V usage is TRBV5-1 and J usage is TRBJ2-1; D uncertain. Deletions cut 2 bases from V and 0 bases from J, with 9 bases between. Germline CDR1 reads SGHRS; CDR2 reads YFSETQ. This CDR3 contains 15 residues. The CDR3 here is CASSFQVSSYNEQFF. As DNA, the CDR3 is TGCGCCAGCAGCTTTCAGGTGAGCTCCTACAATGAGCAGTTCTTC.

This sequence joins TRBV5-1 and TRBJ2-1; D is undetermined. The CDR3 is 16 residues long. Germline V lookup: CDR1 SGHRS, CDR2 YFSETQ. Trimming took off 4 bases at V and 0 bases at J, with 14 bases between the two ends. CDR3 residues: CASSRDISSSYNEQFF. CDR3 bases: TGCGCCAGCAGCCGAGACATCTCGAGCTCCTACAATGAGCAGTTCTTC.

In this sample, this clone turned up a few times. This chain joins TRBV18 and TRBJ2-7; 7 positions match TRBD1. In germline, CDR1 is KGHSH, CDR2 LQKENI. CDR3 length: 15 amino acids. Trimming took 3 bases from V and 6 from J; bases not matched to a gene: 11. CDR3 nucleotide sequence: TGTGCCAGCTCACCCTGGGACAGTTTGGCAAGCGAGCAGTACTTC. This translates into CASSPWDSLASEQYF.

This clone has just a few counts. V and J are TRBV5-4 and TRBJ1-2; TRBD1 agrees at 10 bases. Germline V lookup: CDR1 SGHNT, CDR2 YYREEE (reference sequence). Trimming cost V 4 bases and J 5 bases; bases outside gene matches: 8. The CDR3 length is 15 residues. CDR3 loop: CASSPGTGVGYGYTF. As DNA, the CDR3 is TGTGCCAGCAGCCCAGGGACAGGGGTAGGGTATGGCTACACCTTC.

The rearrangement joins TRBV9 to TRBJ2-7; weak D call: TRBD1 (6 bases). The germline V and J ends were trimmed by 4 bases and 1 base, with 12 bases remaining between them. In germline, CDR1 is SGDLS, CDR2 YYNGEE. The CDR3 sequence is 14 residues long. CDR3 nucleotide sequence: TGTGCCAGCAGCCAAGGGGGAAGATCCTACGAGCAGTACTTC. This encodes CASSQGGRSYEQYF.

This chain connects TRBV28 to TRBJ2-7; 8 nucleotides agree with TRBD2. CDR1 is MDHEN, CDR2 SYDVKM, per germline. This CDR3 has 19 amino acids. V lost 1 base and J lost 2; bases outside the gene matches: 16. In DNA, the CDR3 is TGTGCCAGCAGTTTATCTCTTGCATCATCGACAGCGGGGGCCTACGAGCAGTACTTC. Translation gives CASSLSLASSTAGAYEQYF.

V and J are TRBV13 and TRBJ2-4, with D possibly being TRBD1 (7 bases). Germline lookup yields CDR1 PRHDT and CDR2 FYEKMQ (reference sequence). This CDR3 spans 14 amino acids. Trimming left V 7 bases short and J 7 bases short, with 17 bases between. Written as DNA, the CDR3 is TGTGCCAGCAATAGGGGGGCAGGGGGGAACATTCAGTACTTC. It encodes CASNRGAGGNIQYF. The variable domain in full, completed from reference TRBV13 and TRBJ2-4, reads AAGVIQSPRHLIKEKRETATLKCYPIPRHDTVYWYQQGPGQDPQFLISFYEKMQSDKGSIPDRFSAQQFSDYHSELNMSSLELGDSALYFCASNRGAGGNIQYFGAGTRLSVL.

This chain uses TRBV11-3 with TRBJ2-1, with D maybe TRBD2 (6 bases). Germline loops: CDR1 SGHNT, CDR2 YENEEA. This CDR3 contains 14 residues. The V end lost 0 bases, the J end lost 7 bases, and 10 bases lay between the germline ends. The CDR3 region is CASSLDGSGNEQFF. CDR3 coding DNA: TGTGCCAGCAGCTTAGACGGGAGCGGGAATGAGCAGTTCTTC.

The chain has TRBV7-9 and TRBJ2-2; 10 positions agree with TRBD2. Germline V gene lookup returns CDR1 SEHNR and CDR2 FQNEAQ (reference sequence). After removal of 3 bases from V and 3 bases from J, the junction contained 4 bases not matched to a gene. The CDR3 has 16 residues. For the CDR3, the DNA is TGTGCCAGCAGCTTTGGAGCGGGAGGGTACACCGGGGAGCTGTTTTTT. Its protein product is CASSFGAGGYTGELFF. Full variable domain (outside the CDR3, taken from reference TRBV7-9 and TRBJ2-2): DTGVSQNPRHKITKRGQNVTFRCDPISEHNRLYWYRQTLGQGPEFLTYFQNEAQLEKSRLLSDRFSAERPKGSFSTLEIQRTEQGDSAMYLCASSFGAGGYTGELFFGEGSRLTVL.

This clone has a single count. CDR3 residues: CASSLGQGVVGYTF. CDR3 nucleotide sequence: TGTGCCAGCAGTTTAGGACAGGGAGTGGTGGGCTACACCTTC. V usage is TRBV27 and J usage is TRBJ1-2; 8 nucleotides agree with TRBD1. CDR3 length: 14 amino acids. Germline trimming cut 2 bases from V and 8 bases from J; bases unmatched to any gene: 7. Germline CDR1 reads MNHEY; CDR2 reads SMNVEV (reference sequence).

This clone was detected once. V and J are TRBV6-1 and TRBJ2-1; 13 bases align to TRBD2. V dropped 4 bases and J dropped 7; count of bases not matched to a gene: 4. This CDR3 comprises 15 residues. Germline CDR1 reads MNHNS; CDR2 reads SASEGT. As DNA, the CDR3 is TGTGCCAGCAGTGGGACTAGCGGGAGTGTAAATGAGCAGTTCTTC. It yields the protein CASSGTSGSVNEQFF.